This TCR beta chain came from a study of cytomegalovirus exposure and HLA in healthy donors. The table lists this clone with a count of one. Its antigen remains unknown. The PCR used 60 Vbeta and 13 Jbeta primers. TCRdb's table, derived via immunoSEQ multiplex PCR, lists solely in-frame clones and lacks some. The table includes over 100,000 clones, around 66% detected once. V shed 4 bases and J 3 bases; nucleotides not matched to a gene: 2. CDR3 length: 14 amino acids. Germline CDR1 and CDR2: SGHTA and FQGNSA. Study results and caveats: Some V segments, including TRBV6-2 and TRBV6-3, were excluded as indistinguishable. Many donors carried some public TCRs, although rarity characterized most TCR sequences. In a later analysis, a missense DCLRE1C variant was linked to TCR beta V- and J-gene trimming.

The V gene is TRBV7-2, the J gene TRBJ1-2, with 10 nucleotides matching TRBD1. The sequence was obtained from a woman aged 40 to 55 in good health and CMV-seropositive. Sample: PBMCs. CDR3 DNA: TGTGCCAGCAGCTCGACAGGGGGCGACTATGGCTACACCTTC. The encoded protein is CASSSTGGDYGYTF. The whole variable domain, filled in from reference TRBV7-2 and TRBJ1-2, reads GAGVSQSPSNKVTEKGKDVELRCDPISGHTALYWYRQSLGQGLEFLIYFQGNSAPDKSGLPSDRFSAERTGGSVSTLTIQRTQQEDSAVYLCASSSTGGDYGYTFGSGTRLTVV.